This T cell receptor beta chain was documented in a study of T cell clonotyping in hematopoietic cell transplantation. Study results and limitations: After transplant, recipient diversity fell while pathologically expanded clonotypes grew through day 180. Cells were unsorted, so CD4 and CD8 contributions were not separated. Few recipient clonotypes overlapped donors; over 95% were de novo at given depth.

Some clones are missing from TCRdb's copy, which holds only in-frame ones; the method was immunoSEQ multiplex PCR. Seen here are around 1,500 clones, 78% observed once, and the top ten hold roughly 27%. As to this clone: The antigen is not known.

The sequenced sample was PBMCs, obtained 30 days after allogeneic stem cell transplant. The receptor was derived from a male patient between 55 and 70 years old who had an allogeneic stem cell transplant, so the T cells may come from the graft donor. Some clones in this sample may be carry-over from other donors' samples.

CDR3 residues: CASSLLSSPLHF. For the CDR3, the DNA is TGTGCCAGCAGCTTACTGAGCTCACCCCTCCACTTT. The rearrangement joins TRBV7-9 to TRBJ1-6; no firm D call. The V and J ends lost 2 bases and 10 bases respectively, with 6 bases between them. This CDR3 contains 12 residues. Germline loops: CDR1 SEHNR, CDR2 FQNEAQ (reference sequence).